The 15 T cell receptor beta chains listed next were all sequenced from one sample in a study of shared clonotypes between healthy human individuals. Sequencing was performed with immunoSEQ multiplex PCR; in TCRdb, only in-frame clones are kept and a portion is missing. The repertoire holds approximately 330,000 clones, with more than 60% as singletons. What was sequenced was memory CD4+ T cells sorted from blood. The subset was: CD45RA-negative fraction. The receptor source for this set is a man aged 30 to 45 in good health.

This sequence joins TRBV29-1 and TRBJ2-1; TRBD2 matches at 10 bases. The CDR3 totals 13 residues. The J segment lost 3 bases and the V segment lost 7 bases, leaving 3 bases of the junction unmatched. Germline assignment: CDR1 SQVTM and CDR2 ANQGSEA. The CDR3 is CSGLAGGYNEQFF. The CDR3, as DNA: TGCAGCGGCTTAGCGGGAGGCTACAATGAGCAGTTCTTC.

V and J are TRBV19 and TRBJ1-5; D is unresolved. Germline lookup yields CDR1 LNHDA and CDR2 SQIVND (reference sequence). The V and J ends lost 4 bases and 0 bases respectively, with 10 bases between them. The CDR3 has 15 amino acids. The CDR3 region is CASSKEINSNQPQHF. The CDR3 DNA follows: TGTGCCAGTAGTAAAGAAATAAATAGCAATCAGCCCCAGCATTTT.

In this sample, this clone turned up once. The chain combines TRBV28 with TRBJ1-2; tentative D call: TRBD1 (5 bases). This CDR3 spans 14 amino acids. Trimming took off 5 bases at V and 4 bases at J, with 14 bases between the two ends. Germline CDR1 MDHEN, CDR2 SYDVKM. The CDR3 DNA is TGTGCCAGCAGTGCCGGGGGAGGATTCTATGGCTACACCTTC. Encoded protein: CASSAGGGFYGYTF.

The chain uses TRBV29-1 and TRBJ2-7; D perhaps matches TRBD1 (5 bases). V was cut by 4 bases and J by 7 bases, with 14 bases left in between. Germline CDR1 is SQVTM and CDR2 is ANQGSEA. CDR3 length: 12 amino acids. The CDR3 region is CSVVPSAGEQYF. In DNA form, the CDR3 reads TGCAGCGTTGTACCCTCTGCAGGGGAGCAGTACTTC.

This clone has only a few counts. The chain links TRBV29-1 to TRBJ1-2, with TRBD1 as a possible D gene (5 bases). Trimming took off 5 bases at V and 4 bases at J, with 14 bases between the two ends. In germline, CDR1 is SQVTM, CDR2 ANQGSEA. The CDR3 is 13 residues long. The CDR3 region is CSVWHPQGYGYTF. The DNA of the CDR3 is TGCAGCGTTTGGCACCCTCAGGGCTATGGCTACACCTTC.

This clone was seen repeatedly, ten times or more. The V call is TRBV9, the J call TRBJ1-5; 10 bases map to TRBD1. CDR3 length: 16 amino acids. Germline CDR1 and CDR2: SGDLS and YYNGEE. V gave up 3 bases and J gave up 1 base; unmatched junction bases: 4. Written as DNA, the CDR3 is TGTGCCAGCAGCGAGGGACAGGGGTACAGCAATCAGCCCCAGCATTTT. It yields the protein CASSEGQGYSNQPQHF. Combining the CDR3 with reference TRBV9 and TRBJ1-5 gives the whole variable domain DSGVTQTPKHLITATGQRVTLRCSPRSGDLSVYWYQQSLDQGLQFLIQYYNGEERAKGNILERFSAQQFPDLHSELNLSSLELGDSALYFCASSEGQGYSNQPQHFGDGTRLSIL.

V and J are TRBV7-9 and TRBJ1-6, with D tentatively TRBD1 (5 bases). Trimming removed 1 base at V and 7 bases at J, with 11 bases between. From germline, CDR1 is SEHNR and CDR2 FQNEAQ (reference sequence). The CDR3 loop spans 15 amino acids. The CDR3 nucleotides are TGTGCCAGCAGCTTAGGGGGCCTACTAAATTCACCCCTCCACTTT. Protein: CASSLGGLLNSPLHF.

V usage is TRBV10-3 and J usage is TRBJ1-2; D gene unclear. Trimming removed 2 bases from V and 3 bases from J, with 10 bases in between. The CDR3 spans 14 residues. Germline CDR1 ENHRY, CDR2 SYGVKD. CDR3 region: CAISEKGADYGYTF. As DNA, the CDR3 is TGTGCCATCAGTGAGAAGGGCGCTGACTATGGCTACACCTTC.

This clone has just a few counts. The chain combines TRBV18 with TRBJ2-7; D may be TRBD1 (6 bases). Germline-derived CDR1 and CDR2 are KGHSH and LQKENI. Trimming shortened V by 2 bases and J by 5 bases, and 16 bases separated the two germline ends. The CDR3 has 15 residues. CDR3 DNA sequence: TGTGCCAGCTCACCAGGGACAAATTTGAGGGACGAGCAGTACTTC. Translation gives CASSPGTNLRDEQYF. The full variable domain, rest sourced from reference TRBV18 and TRBJ2-7, is NAGVMQNPRHLVRRRGQEARLRCSPMKGHSHVYWYRQLPEEGLKFMVYLQKENIIDESGMPKERFSAEFPKEGPSILRIQQVVRGDSAAYFCASSPGTNLRDEQYFGPGTRLTVT.

This clone has only a few counts. The V gene is TRBV6-1, the J gene TRBJ2-2; 13 bases fit TRBD2. The CDR3 sequence is 18 residues long. Germline V gene sequence: CDR1 MNHNS, CDR2 SASEGT. V lost 0 bases, J lost 7 bases, and 8 bases stayed unmatched. The CDR3 DNA follows: TGTGCCAGCAGTGAAGCGCTCGGACTAGCGGGAGAGGTCGGGGAGCTGTTTTTT. It specifies CASSEALGLAGEVGELFF.

The chain links TRBV29-1 to TRBJ2-7, with a tentative D call TRBD2 (6 bases). The CDR3 consists of 14 residues. Germline lookup yields CDR1 SQVTM and CDR2 ANQGSEA. With 4 bases removed from V and 3 bases from J, the gap between germline ends came to 16 bases. Written as DNA, the CDR3 is TGCAGCGTTGGGCCCGGACTTAGCGGCTACGAGCAGTACTTC. Its translation is CSVGPGLSGYEQYF.

The V and J genes are TRBV19 and TRBJ2-5; TRBD2 matches at 8 bases. Losses at the gene ends were 6 bases for V and 3 bases for J; bases not matched to a gene: 9. Germline-derived CDR1 and CDR2 are LNHDA and SQIVND (reference sequence). This CDR3 is 15 amino acids long. CDR3 in DNA: TGTGCCAGTAGCCCACGTGCGGGAGGAAAAGAGACCCAGTACTTC. Amino acids: CASSPRAGGKETQYF.

The chain links TRBV14 to TRBJ1-5; the D gene is possibly TRBD1 (5 bases). Germline CDR1 SGHDN, CDR2 FVKESK. This CDR3 is built from 16 residues. V lost 2 bases, J lost 0 bases, and 11 bases lay in between. The CDR3 region has the DNA TGTGCCAGCAGCCAATGGGTCGGGGGTAGCAATCAGCCCCAGCATTTT. As protein: CASSQWVGGSNQPQHF.

This rearrangement joins TRBV30 to TRBJ2-6, with 10 bases aligning to TRBD1. The germline V gene encodes CDR1 GTSNPN and CDR2 SVGIG (reference sequence). The CDR3 is 20 amino acids. V lost 0 bases, J lost 4 bases, and 15 bases stayed unmatched. CDR3 bases: TGTGCCTGGAGTGTATCTCGTGGGACAGGGGCCCTCTTAGGGGCCAACGTCCTGACTTTC. Protein: CAWSVSRGTGALLGANVLTF.

The chain carries TRBV18 and TRBJ2-1, with TRBD1 identical over 8 bases. The CDR3 has 17 amino acids. Germline values: CDR1 KGHSH, CDR2 LQKENI. V lost 2 bases and J lost 3; bases outside the gene matches: 9. CDR3 sequence reads: CASSPGQGSTVYNEQFF. The CDR3 nucleotides read TGTGCCAGCTCACCAGGACAGGGTAGTACGGTCTACAATGAGCAGTTCTTC.